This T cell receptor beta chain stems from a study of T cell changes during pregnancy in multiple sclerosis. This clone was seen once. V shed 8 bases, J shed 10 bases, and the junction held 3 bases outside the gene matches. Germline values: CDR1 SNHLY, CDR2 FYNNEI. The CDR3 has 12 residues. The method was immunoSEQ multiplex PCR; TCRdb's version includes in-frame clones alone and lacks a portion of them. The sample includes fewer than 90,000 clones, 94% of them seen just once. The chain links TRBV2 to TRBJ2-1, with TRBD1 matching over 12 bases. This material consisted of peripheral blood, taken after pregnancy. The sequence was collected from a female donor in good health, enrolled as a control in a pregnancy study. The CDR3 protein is CASGDRGREQFF. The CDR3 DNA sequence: TGTGCCAGCGGGGACAGGGGGCGCGAGCAGTTCTTC.